This T cell receptor (beta chain) appears in the sequencing data of a study of T cells in Graves' hyperthyroidism and ophthalmopathy. Study-level findings and limits: With a median lead of 6.5 months before onset, the model predicted ophthalmopathy.

The germline gives CDR1 KGHSH, CDR2 LQKENI. V was pared by 4 bases and J by 5 bases, with 7 bases of the junction left unmatched. This CDR3 spans 15 amino acids. Each person with ophthalmopathy scored at least 3 on the Clinical Activity Score, reached NOSPECS grade 4 or higher, and had been ill under 3 months. The CDR3 regions of TCR beta were amplified from RNA transcripts. In the first-round RT-PCR of the TCR CDR3, the HTBI primer set was used. MiXCR, applied by TCRdb to the multiplex PCR reads, yields one record per CDR3 protein. The sample lists about 640,000 distinct CDR3 sequences, 20% to 25% seen once, with about 34% in the top ten. This clonotype was seen repeatedly, ten times or more. Its antigen is not known.

V gene TRBV18 combines with J gene TRBJ2-7; 11 bases line up with TRBD2. This sequence originates from a man aged 30 to 39 with Graves' ophthalmopathy. Specimen: blood. The CDR3 DNA reads TGTGCCAGCTCACAAGCGACTAGCGGGGCCAACGAGCAGTACTTC. Its translation is CASSQATSGANEQYF. Full variable domain (missing parts from reference TRBV18 and TRBJ2-7): NAGVMQNPRHLVRRRGQEARLRCSPMKGHSHVYWYRQLPEEGLKFMVYLQKENIIDESGMPKERFSAEFPKEGPSILRIQQVVRGDSAAYFCASSQATSGANEQYFGPGTRLTVT.